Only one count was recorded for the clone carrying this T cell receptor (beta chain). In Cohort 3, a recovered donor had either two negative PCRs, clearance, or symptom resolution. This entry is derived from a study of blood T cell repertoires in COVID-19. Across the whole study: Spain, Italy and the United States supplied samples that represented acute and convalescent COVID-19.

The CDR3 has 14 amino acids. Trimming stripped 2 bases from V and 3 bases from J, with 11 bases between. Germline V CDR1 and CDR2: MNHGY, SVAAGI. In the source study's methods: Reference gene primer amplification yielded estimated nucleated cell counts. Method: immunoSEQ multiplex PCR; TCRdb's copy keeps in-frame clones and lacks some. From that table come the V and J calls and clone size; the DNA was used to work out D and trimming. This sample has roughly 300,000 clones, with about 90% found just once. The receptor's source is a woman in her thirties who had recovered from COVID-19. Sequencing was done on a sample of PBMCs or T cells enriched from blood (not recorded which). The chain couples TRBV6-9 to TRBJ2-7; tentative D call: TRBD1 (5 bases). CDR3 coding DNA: TGTGCCAGCAGTTATGGTCAGGGTGGCTACGAGCAGTACTTC. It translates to CASSYGQGGYEQYF.